The 29 T cell receptor beta chains in this list originate from one sample, sequenced in a study of T-cell memory formation after mild COVID-19. MiXCR, run by TCRdb on the 5' RACE reads, gives a single entry per CDR3 protein. This sample has around 190,000 distinct CDR3 sequences, with 18% found just once. Sequencing was performed on PBMCs or a T cell subset sorted from them (not recorded which). These receptors originate from a man younger than 35 who had mild COVID-19 (a few samples of this study predate the infection). Cell type and time point are not known.

This chain uses TRBV7-3 with TRBJ1-1, with D hard to call. V dropped 2 bases and J dropped 0 bases, with 13 bases sitting between them. The CDR3 is 16 amino acids. Germline assignment: CDR1 SGHTA and CDR2 FQGTGA. CDR3 nucleotide sequence: TGTGCCAGCAGCTTACGGCAGGCCTTAGTGAACACTGAAGCTTTCTTT. Protein: CASSLRQALVNTEAFF. Using reference TRBV7-3 and TRBJ1-1 for the parts outside the CDR3, the full variable domain is GAGVSQTPSNKVTEKGKYVELRCDPISGHTALYWYRQSLGQGPEFLIYFQGTGAADDSGLPNDRFFAVRPEGSVSTLKIQRTERGDSAVYLCASSLRQALVNTEAFFGQGTRLTVV.

This clonotype was observed a handful of times. The chain joins TRBV5-1 to TRBJ1-6; possible D gene TRBD1, 5 bases. The CDR3 spans 16 residues. V was clipped by 0 bases and J by 8 bases, with 15 bases between them. Germline CDR1 is SGHRS and CDR2 is YFSETQ. The CDR3 sequence: CASSLEAGGSYSPLHF. DNA for the CDR3: TGCGCCAGCAGCTTGGAGGCTGGGGGGAGTTATTCACCCCTCCACTTT.

This chain connects TRBV28 to TRBJ1-2, with D perhaps TRBD1 (6 bases). Trimming removed 8 bases from V and 6 bases from J, with 16 bases in between. This CDR3 has 13 residues. Germline CDR1 is MDHEN and CDR2 is SYDVKM. CDR3 amino acids: CASDTLQGHGYTF. CDR3 nucleotides: TGTGCCAGCGATACCCTTCAGGGGCATGGCTACACCTTC.

This clonotype was seen more than once but under ten times. The V gene is TRBV5-1, the J gene TRBJ2-7; TRBD1 matches 9 bases. Germline V CDR1 and CDR2: SGHRS, YFSETQ. The ends lost 4 bases at V and 5 bases at J; junction bases unmatched: 7. CDR3 length equals 14 residues. CDR3 sequence: CASSLEDRGNEQYF. For the CDR3, the DNA is TGCGCCAGCAGCCTGGAGGACAGGGGTAACGAGCAGTACTTC. Filled out from reference TRBV5-1 and TRBJ2-7, the complete variable domain reads KAGVTQTPRYLIKTRGQQVTLSCSPISGHRSVSWYQQTPGQGLQFLFEYFSETQRNKGNFPGRFSGRQFSNSRSEMNVSTLELGDSALYLCASSLEDRGNEQYFGPGTRLTVT.

The V and J genes are TRBV7-2 and TRBJ2-3; D is unclear. Trimming stripped 1 base from V and 0 bases from J, with 8 bases between. Per the germline V gene, CDR1 is SGHTA and CDR2 is FQGNSA. The CDR3 extends over 15 amino acids. DNA of the CDR3: TGTGCCAGCAGCTTAGTGTTGCGGAGCACAGATACGCAGTATTTT. It yields the protein CASSLVLRSTDTQYF.

The chain joins TRBV5-1 to TRBJ2-5; D gene unclear. V was shortened by 4 bases and J by 2 bases, with 12 bases between the two germline ends. The CDR3 contains 14 residues. CDR1 and CDR2 from the germline V gene are SGHRS and YFSETQ. This CDR3 reads CASSVLNGQETQYF. In DNA form, the CDR3 reads TGCGCCAGCAGCGTGCTTAACGGTCAAGAGACCCAGTACTTC.

The chain carries TRBV11-2 and TRBJ1-1; the D is unclear. The V gene's germline CDR1 is SGHAT and CDR2 FQNNGV. V was trimmed by 2 bases and J by 7 bases, leaving 8 bases between them. This CDR3 region has 12 residues. CDR3 amino acids: CASSLLGREAFF. In DNA, the CDR3 is TGTGCCAGCAGCTTATTAGGGCGTGAAGCTTTCTTT.

The V call is TRBV5-1, the J call TRBJ2-4, with D possibly called TRBD1 or TRBD2 (5 bases each). CDR1 and CDR2 (germline): SGHRS, YFSETQ. CDR3 size: 14 residues. V dropped 3 bases and J dropped 0 bases, with 7 bases sitting between them. CDR3 loop: CASSSGTAKNIQYF. CDR3 DNA sequence: TGCGCCAGCAGCTCCGGGACAGCCAAAAACATTCAGTACTTC.

This clonotype has at least ten counts. The chain couples TRBV7-8 to TRBJ2-3, with 10 bases identical to TRBD1. The J segment lost 4 bases and the V segment lost 5 bases, leaving 6 bases of the junction unmatched. The CDR3 is 15 amino acids. The germline gives CDR1 SGHVS, CDR2 FQNEAQ. DNA for the CDR3: TGTGCCAGCAGCCCTCGGACAGGGGGTGCAGATACGCAGTATTTT. This translates into CASSPRTGGADTQYF. The full variable domain, with the rest looked up from reference TRBV7-8 and TRBJ2-3, is GAGVSQSPRYKVAKRGQDVALRCDPISGHVSLFWYQQALGQGPEFLTYFQNEAQLDKSGLPSDRFFAERPEGSVSTLKIQRTQQEDSAVYLCASSPRTGGADTQYFGPGTRLTVL.

V is TRBV6-2 or TRBV6-3 and J is TRBJ1-6; D gene ambiguous. This CDR3 is built from 15 residues. V was shortened by 2 bases and J by 9 bases, with 14 bases between the two germline ends. Germline CDR1 is MNHEY and CDR2 is SVGEGT. This CDR3 is CASSYMTGEGSPLHF. The CDR3, as DNA: TGTGCCAGCAGTTACATGACGGGCGAAGGTTCACCCCTCCACTTT.

The CDR3 DNA reads as TGTGCCAGCAGTGCTCGGGAGCGAGGTAGTTTGGTTAATGAGCAGTTCTTC. Translation: CASSARERGSLVNEQFF. The chain recombines TRBV6-2 or TRBV6-3 with TRBJ2-1, with D tentatively TRBD2 (6 bases). V lost 5 bases and J 7 bases, leaving 24 bases between the germline ends. The germline CDR1 and CDR2 sequences are MNHEY and SVGEGT. The CDR3 loop spans 17 amino acids.

The rearrangement joins TRBV2 to TRBJ2-3; no clear D. The length of the CDR3 is 14 residues. Trimming left V 7 bases short and J 0 bases short, with 11 bases between. In germline, CDR1 is SNHLY, CDR2 FYNNEI. CDR3: CASIQAASTDTQYF. CDR3 nucleotides: TGTGCCAGCATTCAGGCAGCCAGCACAGATACGCAGTATTTT.

The chain links TRBV5-1 to TRBJ1-5; perhaps TRBD1 as D (5 bases). V lost 8 bases and J lost 1, with 13 bases in between. Germline lookup yields CDR1 SGHRS and CDR2 YFSETQ. The length of the CDR3 is 14 residues. CDR3 sequence reads: CARREQGSNQPQHF. CDR3 sequence (DNA): TGCGCCAGGCGGGAGCAGGGAAGCAATCAGCCCCAGCATTTT.

The chain links TRBV11-2 to TRBJ2-5; D ambiguous. CDR3 length equals 14 residues. Germline V gene lookup returns CDR1 SGHAT and CDR2 FQNNGV. The V end lost 3 bases, the J end lost 1 base, and 9 bases lay between the germline ends. The CDR3 here is CASSFRDSQETQYF. CDR3 in DNA: TGTGCCAGCAGCTTTCGAGACTCCCAAGAGACCCAGTACTTC.

This clonotype occurred a few times. The rearrangement joins TRBV27 to TRBJ1-1, with no clear D. The CDR3 spans 13 residues. Trimming took off 6 bases at V and 2 bases at J, with 10 bases between the two ends. Germline CDR1 is MNHEY and CDR2 is SMNVEV (reference sequence). Here the CDR3 reads CASRRSSNTEAFF. DNA for the CDR3: TGTGCCAGCAGACGATCGTCTAACACTGAAGCTTTCTTT.

The chain combines TRBV7-2 with TRBJ2-5; D may be TRBD1 or TRBD2 (5 bases each). Between the trimmed V and J ends, which lost 2 bases and 3 bases, there was a span of 13 bases. Germline CDR1 is SGHTA and CDR2 is FQGNSA. The CDR3 sequence is 15 residues long. In DNA, the CDR3 is TGTGCCAGCAGCTTACAGGGAGCGGCTAAAGAGACCCAGTACTTC. Amino acid sequence: CASSLQGAAKETQYF.

This clonotype has just a few counts. The chain joins TRBV10-3 to TRBJ1-5; unclear D gene. V lost 4 bases, J lost 9 bases, and 13 bases lay in between. CDR1 is ENHRY, CDR2 SYGVKD, per germline. The length of the CDR3 is 13 residues. The CDR3 sequence is CAISAGLGRPQHF. CDR3 nucleotides: TGTGCCATCAGTGCCGGGTTGGGTCGGCCCCAGCATTTT.

The chain couples TRBV20-1 to TRBJ1-4; no clear D gene. CDR1 and CDR2 from the germline V gene are DFQATT and SNEGSKA (reference sequence). V lost 2 bases to trimming and J lost 10 bases, with 11 bases between them. CDR3 length: 12 amino acids. The CDR3 bases are TGCAGTGCTAGAATAGCCCCCTTAAAACTGTTTTTT. This gives the protein CSARIAPLKLFF.

J is TRBJ1-1 and V is TRBV29-1; TRBD1 agrees at 10 bases. Germline assignment: CDR1 SQVTM and CDR2 ANQGSEA. CDR3 length: 15 residues. V gave up 4 bases and J gave up 4 bases; unmatched junction bases: 9. In DNA, the CDR3 is TGCAGCGTTGCCAACGAGGGACAGGGGTTCACTGAAGCTTTCTTT. This codes for CSVANEGQGFTEAFF.

This clonotype was detected a few times. The rearrangement joins TRBV14 to TRBJ2-3, with 9 nucleotides matching TRBD2. CDR1 is SGHDN, CDR2 FVKESK, per germline. The CDR3 totals 16 residues. The junction had 4 bases not matched to a gene; V was cut back by 2 bases and J by 1 base. The CDR3 nucleotides read TGTGCCAGCAGCCAAAGGAAGCGGGGGGGCACAGATACGCAGTATTTT. Translated, it gives CASSQRKRGGTDTQYF.

This clonotype was recorded many times. V gene TRBV7-9 combines with J gene TRBJ2-5, with 10 bases that match TRBD2. J was trimmed by 4 bases and V by 2 bases; bases with no gene match: 7. The germline V gene has CDR1 SEHNR and CDR2 FQNEAQ (reference sequence). The length of the CDR3 is 16 residues. CDR3 region: CASSLRASGGRETQYF. The DNA for the CDR3 is TGTGCCAGCAGCTTACGTGCTAGCGGGGGCCGAGAGACCCAGTACTTC.

This chain connects TRBV7-9 to TRBJ2-5, with a weak D call TRBD2 (6 bases). V was cut by 3 bases and J by 5 bases, with 16 bases left in between. Per germline, CDR1 SEHNR and CDR2 FQNEAQ (reference sequence). The CDR3 length is 15 residues. The CDR3 region is CASSLVKGGRETQYF. The CDR3 region has the DNA TGTGCCAGCAGCTTGGTGAAGGGAGGCCGGGAGACCCAGTACTTC.

This clonotype appeared a few times. The chain couples TRBV6-6 to TRBJ1-2; 11 nucleotides align to TRBD1. The CDR3 has 14 residues. The ends lost 6 bases at V and 7 bases at J; junction bases unmatched: 7. Germline assignment: CDR1 MNHNY and CDR2 SVGAGI (reference sequence). The DNA for the CDR3 is TGTGCCAGCAGCGGGACCGGGACAGGGGGTGGCTACACCTTC. This sequence encodes CASSGTGTGGGYTF.

This rearrangement joins TRBV5-1 to TRBJ1-1; possible D gene TRBD1, 5 bases. There are 14 residues in the CDR3. Germline V gene sequence: CDR1 SGHRS, CDR2 YFSETQ. Trimming left V 5 bases short and J 4 bases short, with 15 bases between. CDR3 in DNA: TGCGCCAGCAGGAATCAGGGTTCGAGCACTGAAGCTTTCTTT. This gives the protein CASRNQGSSTEAFF. The full variable domain, with the rest looked up from reference TRBV5-1 and TRBJ1-1, is KAGVTQTPRYLIKTRGQQVTLSCSPISGHRSVSWYQQTPGQGLQFLFEYFSETQRNKGNFPGRFSGRQFSNSRSEMNVSTLELGDSALYLCASRNQGSSTEAFFGQGTRLTVV.

A few counts support this clonotype. The CDR3 DNA reads as TGTGCCAGCAGTTACTCCTCGGGGGGGAACGGCGAGACCCAGTACTTC. This sequence encodes CASSYSSGGNGETQYF. The chain uses TRBV6-5 and TRBJ2-5; TRBD2 matches 8 bases. The CDR3 is made up of 16 amino acids. With V trimmed by 0 bases and J by 5 bases, 8 bases remained unmatched. Germline-derived CDR1 and CDR2 are MNHEY and SVGAGI.

The chain uses TRBV5-1 and TRBJ1-2, with D possibly matching TRBD1 (6 bases). Per germline, CDR1 SGHRS and CDR2 YFSETQ. The CDR3 sequence is 14 residues long. V shed 1 base and J shed 4 bases, with 11 bases lying between them. CDR3 region: CASSLFDRSYGYTF. DNA for the CDR3: TGCGCCAGCAGCTTGTTCGACAGGTCCTATGGCTACACCTTC.

This sequence joins TRBV5-1 and TRBJ1-4; TRBD1 matches at 11 bases. This CDR3 has 15 amino acids. Germline V gives CDR1 SGHRS, CDR2 YFSETQ. The junction had 5 bases not matched to a gene; V was cut back by 3 bases and J by 7 bases. The chain's CDR3 is CASSSGQGAIEKLFF. As DNA, the CDR3 is TGCGCCAGCAGCTCAGGACAGGGGGCGATTGAAAAACTGTTTTTT. The full variable domain, its missing parts supplied by reference TRBV5-1 and TRBJ1-4, is KAGVTQTPRYLIKTRGQQVTLSCSPISGHRSVSWYQQTPGQGLQFLFEYFSETQRNKGNFPGRFSGRQFSNSRSEMNVSTLELGDSALYLCASSSGQGAIEKLFFGSGTQLSVL.

This chain connects TRBV21-1 to TRBJ2-1. TRBV21-1 is a documented pseudogene. The CDR3 loop spans 14 amino acids. The chain's CDR3 is CASSKGNGYNEQFF. The CDR3 DNA follows: TGTGCCAGCAGCAAGGGGAACGGATACAATGAGCAGTTCTTC.

The gene calls are TRBV7-2 and TRBJ1-2, with 12 bases that match TRBD1. Germline values: CDR1 SGHTA, CDR2 FQGNSA. The CDR3 extends over 15 amino acids. V lost 4 bases, J lost 4 bases, and 4 bases stayed unmatched. CDR3 bases: TGTGCCAGCAGCTGGGACAGGGGGCGCACCTATGGCTACACCTTC. Translated, it gives CASSWDRGRTYGYTF. Variable domain in full (rest from reference TRBV7-2 and TRBJ1-2): GAGVSQSPSNKVTEKGKDVELRCDPISGHTALYWYRQSLGQGLEFLIYFQGNSAPDKSGLPSDRFSAERTGGSVSTLTIQRTQQEDSAVYLCASSWDRGRTYGYTFGSGTRLTVV.